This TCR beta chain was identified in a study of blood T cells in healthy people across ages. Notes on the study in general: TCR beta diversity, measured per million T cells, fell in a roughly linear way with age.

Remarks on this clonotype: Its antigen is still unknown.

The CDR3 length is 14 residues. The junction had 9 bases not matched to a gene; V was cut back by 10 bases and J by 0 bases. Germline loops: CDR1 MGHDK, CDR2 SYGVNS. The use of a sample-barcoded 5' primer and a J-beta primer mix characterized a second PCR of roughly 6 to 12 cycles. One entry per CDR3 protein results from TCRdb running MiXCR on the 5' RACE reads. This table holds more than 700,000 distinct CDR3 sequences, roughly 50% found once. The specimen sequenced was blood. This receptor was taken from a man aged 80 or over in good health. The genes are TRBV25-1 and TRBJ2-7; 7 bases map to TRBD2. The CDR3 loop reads CATPPGGNSYEQYF. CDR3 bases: TGTGCCACCCCACCCGGGGGGAACTCCTACGAGCAGTACTTC.